The 7 T cell receptor beta chains below were found in one sample sequenced in a study of technical replicates of blood from several donors. Some clones are missing from TCRdb's copy, which holds only in-frame ones; the method was immunoSEQ multiplex PCR. The repertoire holds about 80,000 clones, with around 97% as singletons. Sequenced: T cells isolated from PBMCs. The receptors were sampled from a human donor in good health.

The rearrangement joins TRBV27 to TRBJ2-2; 8 bases are shared with TRBD1. Trimming at V came to 5 bases and at J to 13 bases, leaving 12 bases not matched to a gene. CDR1 MNHEY and CDR2 SMNVEV come from the germline V gene (reference sequence). The CDR3 length is 14 residues. Written as DNA, the CDR3 is TGTGCCAGCAGTAAGCGGACAGGGACCCTAGGGCTGTTTTTT. It specifies CASSKRTGTLGLFF.

The chain employs TRBV9 and TRBJ2-1; 11 positions agree with TRBD1. V shed 3 bases and J 2 bases; nucleotides not matched to a gene: 1. This CDR3 contains 15 residues. Germline V gene sequence: CDR1 SGDLS, CDR2 YYNGEE. This CDR3 reads CASSAGQGAYNEQFF. The CDR3 DNA reads as TGTGCCAGCAGCGCGGGACAGGGGGCCTACAATGAGCAGTTCTTC.

The chain couples TRBV27 to TRBJ1-4, with D possibly matching TRBD1 (6 bases). V lost 3 bases and J 6 bases, leaving 17 bases between the germline ends. The CDR3 loop spans 16 amino acids. Germline CDR1 MNHEY, CDR2 SMNVEV (reference sequence). As DNA, the CDR3 is TGTGCCAGCAGTTTGTGGGGGGGCCTTGGGGATGAAAAACTGTTTTTT. Translating it yields CASSLWGGLGDEKLFF.

V gene TRBV7-6 combines with J gene TRBJ2-7, with 15 bases fitting TRBD2. Looked up from germline, CDR1 is SGHVS and CDR2 is FNYEAQ. The CDR3 sequence is 17 residues long. J lost 6 bases, V lost 4 bases, and 10 bases had no gene match. The CDR3 region is CASSSGPGLAGGGEQYF. As DNA, the CDR3 is TGTGCCAGCAGCTCCGGACCGGGACTAGCGGGAGGAGGCGAGCAGTACTTC.

The chain employs TRBV5-1 and TRBJ2-1; TRBD2 is a possible D gene (5 bases). The CDR3 length is 18 residues. CDR1 is SGHRS and CDR2 is YFSETQ in the germline V gene. V lost 3 bases, J lost 6 bases, and 25 bases lay in between. The chain's CDR3 is CASSWTLSGSLKANEQFF. In nucleotides, the CDR3 is TGCGCCAGCAGCTGGACTCTCTCTGGCAGCCTGAAAGCCAATGAGCAGTTCTTC. The whole variable domain, remainder taken from reference TRBV5-1 and TRBJ2-1, is KAGVTQTPRYLIKTRGQQVTLSCSPISGHRSVSWYQQTPGQGLQFLFEYFSETQRNKGNFPGRFSGRQFSNSRSEMNVSTLELGDSALYLCASSWTLSGSLKANEQFFGPGTRLTVL.

The chain combines TRBV18 with TRBJ2-7; 7 nucleotides match TRBD1. The germline gives CDR1 KGHSH, CDR2 LQKENI. This CDR3 contains 15 residues. V shed 0 bases and J 6 bases; nucleotides not matched to a gene: 8. Here the CDR3 DNA reads TGTGCCAGCTCACCACCGGTTAGGGGGCCAACCGAGCAGTACTTC. It codes for CASSPPVRGPTEQYF.

The rearrangement uses TRBV6-5 and TRBJ2-7, with TRBD1 matching over 9 bases. Germline CDR1 reads MNHEY; CDR2 reads SVGAGI. Losses at the gene ends were 2 bases for V and 1 base for J; bases not matched to a gene: 3. The length of the CDR3 is 15 residues. The CDR3 coding sequence is TGTGCCAGCAGTTACGGGGGACAGGGATCCTACGAGCAGTACTTC. Its translation: CASSYGGQGSYEQYF.